This TCR beta chain emerged from a study of identical twins. Each donor was a healthy Caucasian. The CDR3 is made up of 14 amino acids. The germline CDR1 and CDR2 sequences are SNHLY and FYNNEI. The ends were cut back, 6 bases at V and 5 bases at J, with 13 bases in the middle. This clonotype appeared a few times. Its target is not known. Whole-study findings and limits: Partly confounded zero-insertion analyses could result from invariant MAIT and iNKT cells. Clonotypes of the beta chain that were abundant in cord blood carried fewer insertions (memory repertoires showed none).

MiXCR, run by TCRdb on the 5' RACE reads, gives a single entry per CDR3 protein. The data show around 490,000 distinct CDR3 sequences, with roughly 13% seen just once and approximately 0.98% held by the top ten. The same specimen was also included in a second study, on yellow fever vaccine responses in identical twins.

The specimen sequenced was CD4+ T cells sorted from blood. V gene TRBV2 combines with J gene TRBJ2-2; D possibly corresponds to TRBD2 (5 bases). The receptor comes from a woman aged 18-29 years in good health. The CDR3 sequence is CASRILTGTGELFF. The CDR3 nucleotides read TGTGCCAGCAGGATCCTGACGGGGACCGGGGAGCTGTTTTTT.